This T cell receptor beta chain was identified in a study of shared clonotypes between healthy human individuals. Deep was the level at which the assay was run. Every subset had its genomic DNA shared out evenly among several immunoSEQ plates. Here immunoSEQ multiplex PCR was the method, and the copy in TCRdb shows in-frame clones only, minus some. Of 500,000 to 650,000 clones listed, roughly 72% were seen once; the top ten hold 9.5% to 15%. Study results and caveats: Only a few donors were included, so the genetic and exposure-history diversity represented was limited.

Worth noting for this clone: Its target is not known.

This clonotype was obtained from a woman aged 40 to 50 in good health. Some clones in this sample may be carry-over from other donors' samples. The sample consisted of PBMCs.

CDR3 in amino acids: CATRIVPQGQPQHF. The CDR3 nucleotides read TGTGCCACTCGTATAGTCCCACAGGGTCAGCCCCAGCATTTT. This chain joins TRBV28 and TRBJ1-5; TRBD1 is a possible D gene (6 bases). Germline V gene sequence: CDR1 MDHEN, CDR2 SYDVKM. V was clipped by 10 bases and J by 6 bases, with 19 bases between them. The CDR3 spans 14 residues.